Given below is one T cell receptor beta chain in context. What it recognizes is unknown. It was with 60 Vbeta and 13 Jbeta primers that the PCR ran. Sequenced by immunoSEQ multiplex PCR; TCRdb stores in-frame clones only, minus some. The sample lists about 190,000 clones, 75% to 90% occurring once. The source of the sample is a study of cytomegalovirus exposure and HLA in healthy donors. Notes on the study in general: TCR beta sequences reportedly predicted the HLA-A and HLA-B alleles of most subjects accurately. What a later analysis showed was that several of the most significant clusters appeared linked to common viral pathogens. Later analysis demonstrated an association between a missense DCLRE1C variant and TCR beta V- and J-gene trimming.

The junction had 5 bases not matched to a gene; V was cut back by 4 bases and J by 6 bases. This CDR3 spans 16 amino acids. Germline loops: CDR1 MNHEY, CDR2 SVGAGI. The receptor's source is a man aged 40-50 years in good health and CMV-seropositive. This chain connects TRBV6-5 to TRBJ2-3, with 15 bases identical to TRBD2. Material for sequencing was PBMCs. DNA of the CDR3: TGTGCCAGCAGTTCGGGACTAGCGGGGGGTTGGGATACGCAGTATTTT. This translates into CASSSGLAGGWDTQYF.